Below are 26 T cell receptor beta chains sequenced from a single sample in a study of OX40 agonist ivuxolimab in advanced cancers. Clones were read by immunoSEQ multiplex PCR, and TCRdb kept only the in-frame ones, dropping some. The sample has nearly 9,000 clones; around 89% are singletons. The sample here was CD4+ or CD8+ T cells sorted from blood, taken in a trial of the OX40 agonist ivuxolimab. These receptors originate from an adult with an advanced solid tumor such as melanoma, head and neck, liver or kidney cancer.

The chain carries TRBV9 and TRBJ2-5, with 8 bases aligning to TRBD2. Germline V gene lookup returns CDR1 SGDLS and CDR2 YYNGEE. This CDR3 is 15 amino acids long. V lost 0 bases, J lost 2 bases, and 3 bases stayed unmatched. The CDR3 DNA follows: TGTGCCAGCAGCGTAGTCGGGGGGGCTCAAGAGACCCAGTACTTC. Translated, it gives CASSVVGGAQETQYF.

J is TRBJ2-2 and V is TRBV5-6; 10 bases line up with TRBD1. CDR3 length: 15 amino acids. The germline V gene encodes CDR1 SGHDT and CDR2 YYEEEE. The junction had 3 bases not matched to a gene; V was cut back by 3 bases and J by 4 bases. The CDR3 DNA follows: TGTGCCAGCAGCTGGGGGGACAGGGGCACCGGGGAGCTGTTTTTT. Its protein is CASSWGDRGTGELFF.

The rearrangement joins TRBV6-1 to TRBJ1-1, with 9 nucleotides matching TRBD1. CDR3 length equals 14 residues. Germline CDR1 MNHNS, CDR2 SASEGT. The ends lost 6 bases at V and 1 base at J; junction bases unmatched: 3. The CDR3 here is CASSAGQGNTEAFF. CDR3 DNA sequence: TGTGCCAGCAGCGCGGGACAGGGGAACACTGAAGCTTTCTTT.

The rearrangement joins TRBV9 to TRBJ1-3, with 8 nucleotides matching TRBD1. The CDR3 runs to 18 residues. Trimming took 0 bases from V and 0 from J; bases not matched to a gene: 8. The germline gives CDR1 SGDLS, CDR2 YYNGEE. The CDR3 loop reads CASSVGLGTGISGNTIYF. DNA for the CDR3: TGTGCCAGCAGCGTAGGTTTGGGGACAGGCATCTCTGGAAACACCATATATTTT. The full variable domain, in which reference TRBV9 and TRBJ1-3 provide the parts outside the CDR3, is DSGVTQTPKHLITATGQRVTLRCSPRSGDLSVYWYQQSLDQGLQFLIQYYNGEERAKGNILERFSAQQFPDLHSELNLSSLELGDSALYFCASSVGLGTGISGNTIYFGEGSWLTVV.

V and J are TRBV30 and TRBJ2-7; perhaps TRBD1 as D (6 bases). V was shortened by 2 bases and J by 7 bases, with 18 bases between the two germline ends. The CDR3 totals 14 residues. The germline CDR1 and CDR2 sequences are GTSNPN and SVGIG (reference sequence). CDR3 sequence (DNA): TGTGCCTGGAGTCTCCCCCGGGACACGGGGGAGCAGTACTTC. This sequence encodes CAWSLPRDTGEQYF. Supplemented by reference TRBV30 and TRBJ2-7, the full variable domain reads SQTIHQWPATLVQPVGSPLSLECTVEGTSNPNLYWYRQAAGRGLQLLFYSVGIGQISSEVPQNLSASRPQDRQFILSSKKLLLSDSGFYLCAWSLPRDTGEQYFGPGTRLTVT.

The genes are TRBV10-3 and TRBJ1-1; possible D gene TRBD1, 5 bases. The germline V and J ends were trimmed by 0 bases and 5 bases, with 13 bases remaining between them. Per germline, CDR1 ENHRY and CDR2 SYGVKD. The CDR3 is 15 amino acids. In DNA, the CDR3 is TGTGCCATCAGTGAGTCGGGGTCAGGGAGTACTGAAGCTTTCTTT. Its protein is CAISESGSGSTEAFF.

The rearrangement joins TRBV28 to TRBJ2-3; D ambiguous. From germline, CDR1 is MDHEN and CDR2 SYDVKM. CDR3 length: 14 residues. V was trimmed by 10 bases and J by 5 bases, leaving 19 bases between them. The chain's CDR3 is CATETGHTVDTQYF. DNA for the CDR3: TGTGCCACCGAGACCGGGCACACCGTAGATACGCAGTATTTT.

This clone was recorded a few times. The chain recombines TRBV19 with TRBJ1-1, with a tentative D call TRBD1 (5 bases). CDR1 LNHDA and CDR2 SQIVND come from the germline V gene (reference sequence). The CDR3 has 12 residues. Trimming removed 7 bases at V and 3 bases at J, with 9 bases between. The DNA of the CDR3 is TGTGCCAGTAAATGGGGGTACACTGAAGCTTTCTTT. It yields the protein CASKWGYTEAFF.

This chain links TRBV19 with TRBJ1-1; TRBD1 is a possible D gene (5 bases). CDR1 is LNHDA, CDR2 SQIVND, per germline (reference sequence). V lost 2 bases and J 0 bases, leaving 16 bases between the germline ends. This CDR3 is 17 amino acids long. The CDR3 DNA follows: TGTGCCAGTAGTATATATGGGGGGTATTCAGTGAACACTGAAGCTTTCTTT. Protein sequence: CASSIYGGYSVNTEAFF.

This clone has only a few counts. The V call is TRBV2, the J call TRBJ1-5, with D perhaps TRBD1 (5 bases). CDR1 is SNHLY, CDR2 FYNNEI, per germline. Trimming removed 6 bases from V and 5 bases from J, with 17 bases in between. CDR3 size: 15 residues. The CDR3 DNA follows: TGTGCCAGCAGGCTATGGGGGGTAATGGATCAGCCCCAGCATTTT. This encodes CASRLWGVMDQPQHF.

The V call is TRBV9, the J call TRBJ1-5; D is unclear. CDR3 length: 14 amino acids. V lost 0 bases, J lost 0 bases, and 4 bases lay in between. Germline CDR1 is SGDLS and CDR2 is YYNGEE. The CDR3: CASSVGDSNQPQHF. For the CDR3, the DNA is TGTGCCAGCAGCGTAGGGGATAGCAATCAGCCCCAGCATTTT.

Concerning this clone itself: The likely explanation is a read error, given a far larger clone one base away. This sample also contains other DNA sequences that code for the same CDR3. V gene TRBV11-2 combines with J gene TRBJ2-7; D is undetermined. Per the germline V gene, CDR1 is SGHAT and CDR2 is FQNNGV. V was shortened by 5 bases and J by 4 bases, with 15 bases between the two germline ends. The CDR3 runs to 14 residues. CDR3 sequence reads: CASSQDFSGYEQYF. The CDR3 nucleotides read TGTGCCAGCAGCCAAGATTTTTCCGGTTACGAGCAGTACTTC. Full variable domain (missing parts from reference TRBV11-2 and TRBJ2-7): EAGVAQSPRYKIIEKRQSVAFWCNPISGHATLYWYQQILGQGPKLLIQFQNNGVVDDSQLPKDRFSAERLKGVDSTLKIQPAKLEDSAVYLCASSQDFSGYEQYFGPGTRLTVT.

This chain connects TRBV5-1 to TRBJ2-1; 9 bases agree with TRBD2. This CDR3 is built from 15 residues. After removal of 2 bases from V and 9 bases from J, the junction contained 9 bases not matched to a gene. The germline gives CDR1 SGHRS, CDR2 YFSETQ. In nucleotides, the CDR3 is TGCGCCAGCAGCTTTATAGCGGGAGTTAGGGTTGAGCAGTTCTTC. Its protein is CASSFIAGVRVEQFF.

This chain links TRBV4-3 with TRBJ1-1; D gene unclear. From germline, CDR1 is LGHNA and CDR2 YSLEER. The length of the CDR3 is 16 residues. Trimming cost V 1 base and J 2 bases, with 14 bases left between them. Written as DNA, the CDR3 is TGCGCCAGCAGCCAAGGTTCGGGATTAGGAAACACTGAAGCTTTCTTT. This gives the protein CASSQGSGLGNTEAFF.

V gene TRBV7-9 combines with J gene TRBJ1-3, with 9 bases that match TRBD1. Germline loops: CDR1 SEHNR, CDR2 FQNEAQ (reference sequence). V gave up 4 bases and J gave up 2 bases; unmatched junction bases: 3. There are 15 residues in the CDR3. CDR3 loop: CASSSTGGTGNTIYF. CDR3 in DNA: TGTGCCAGCAGCTCAACAGGGGGCACTGGAAACACCATATATTTT.

This clone was found once. V and J are TRBV14 and TRBJ2-5; D is unclear. The assigned J gene may be wrong: the sequence end matches TRBJ2-7 better. The CDR3 runs 13 residues. Germline values: CDR1 SGHDN, CDR2 FVKESK. The CDR3: CASSRKLGYEQYF. As DNA, the CDR3 is TGTGCCAGCAGCCGTAAATTGGGCTACGAGCAGTACTTC.

This clone came up once. The chain is built from TRBV19 and TRBJ2-2; D tentatively reads TRBD1 or TRBD2 (5 bases each). Germline V gene data show CDR1 as LNHDA and CDR2 as SQIVND (reference sequence). V was shortened by 3 bases and J by 8 bases, with 16 bases between the two germline ends. The CDR3 is 15 amino acids. In DNA, the CDR3 is TGTGCCAGTAGTATTTCAACCGGGACCGTAGGGGAGCTGTTTTTT. Residues: CASSISTGTVGELFF.

The sample holds a few counts of this clone. This chain uses TRBV9 with TRBJ2-7, with D possibly called TRBD1 or TRBD2 (5 bases each). V was cut by 0 bases and J by 1 base, with 8 bases left in between. The CDR3 runs 14 residues. CDR1 is SGDLS and CDR2 is YYNGEE in the germline V gene. As DNA, the CDR3 is TGTGCCAGCAGCGTAGGGGGGAAATCCTACGAGCAGTACTTC. It is translated as CASSVGGKSYEQYF.

The rearrangement joins TRBV7-9 to TRBJ2-7; TRBD1 matches 9 bases. The V gene end was trimmed by 7 bases and the J gene end by 6 bases; junction bases not matched to a gene: 7. Per germline, CDR1 SEHNR and CDR2 FQNEAQ (reference sequence). The CDR3 has 13 residues. CDR3 loop: CASTRDREREQYF. The CDR3 DNA reads TGTGCCAGCACTCGGGACAGGGAACGCGAGCAGTACTTC.

The chain carries TRBV6-1 and TRBJ1-1; D is undetermined. Germline V gives CDR1 MNHNS, CDR2 SASEGT. This CDR3 spans 12 amino acids. The V gene lost 10 bases and the J gene lost 0 bases, with 9 bases spanning the gap. The CDR3 DNA reads as TGTGCCACTAGGAGACTGAACACTGAAGCTTTCTTT. Its translation: CATRRLNTEAFF.

This clone was counted once. The V call is TRBV27, the J call TRBJ2-7; D possibly uses TRBD1 or TRBD2 (6 bases each). CDR3 length: 14 amino acids. In germline, CDR1 is MNHEY, CDR2 SMNVEV (reference sequence). Trimming removed 0 bases from V and 4 bases from J, with 10 bases in between. The CDR3 DNA sequence: TGTGCCAGCAGTTTATCCCGGGGGCCTTACGAGCAGTACTTC. Protein: CASSLSRGPYEQYF.

Here the CDR3 DNA reads TGTGCCATCAGTGAAGCGTCGAGCAGCTCCTACAATGAGCAGTTCTTC. It translates to CAISEASSSSYNEQFF. The chain is built from TRBV10-3 and TRBJ2-1; D call uncertain. Trimming cost V 3 bases and J 0 bases, with 12 bases left between them. This CDR3 is built from 16 residues. From germline, CDR1 is ENHRY and CDR2 SYGVKD.

The V gene is TRBV10-3, the J gene TRBJ1-5; D is unresolved. Trimming removed 0 bases from V and 2 bases from J, with 5 bases in between. Germline V gene data show CDR1 as ENHRY and CDR2 as SYGVKD. The CDR3 has 14 residues. CDR3 coding DNA: TGTGCCATCAGTGAGTCGAGGGGCAATCAGCCCCAGCATTTT. Translating it yields CAISESRGNQPQHF.

In the case of this clone: A junction end diverges from the germline sequence, so it may reflect a read error. The chain has TRBV9 and TRBJ2-7, with D perhaps TRBD2 (5 bases). This CDR3 is built from 13 residues. Germline V gene data show CDR1 as SGDLS and CDR2 as YYNGEE. The CDR3 DNA is TGTGCCGGCAGCGCGGACTCTCCCGACGAGCAGTACTTC. Protein sequence: CAGSADSPDEQYF.

V gene TRBV9 combines with J gene TRBJ2-1, with TRBD2 identical over 11 bases. Germline V gene data show CDR1 as SGDLS and CDR2 as YYNGEE. This CDR3 spans 15 amino acids. The J segment lost 3 bases and the V segment lost 3 bases, leaving 2 bases of the junction unmatched. CDR3 sequence: CASSGLAGHYNEQFF. In nucleotides, the CDR3 is TGTGCCAGCAGCGGACTAGCGGGGCACTACAATGAGCAGTTCTTC.

This clone was observed once. The V call is TRBV5-8, the J call TRBJ1-1; TRBD1 is a possible D gene (6 bases). The CDR3 is 15 amino acids. The germline V gene has CDR1 SGHTS and CDR2 YDEGEE. Deletions cut 4 bases from V and 1 base from J, with 14 bases between. In DNA, the CDR3 is TGTGCCAGCAGCCCAAAGGACAGCCCGAACACTGAAGCTTTCTTT. Translating it yields CASSPKDSPNTEAFF. Full variable domain (missing parts from reference TRBV5-8 and TRBJ1-1): EAGVTQSPTHLIKTRGQQATLRCSPISGHTSVYWYQQALGLGLQFLLWYDEGEERNRGNFPPRFSGRQFPNYSSELNVNALELEDSALYLCASSPKDSPNTEAFFGQGTRLTVV.